One sample yielded the 10 T cell receptor beta chains listed below, sequenced in a study of blood T cell repertoires in COVID-19. Measured with immunoSEQ multiplex PCR; TCRdb has only the in-frame clones, and not every one. The table shows tens of thousands of clones, with about four fifths occurring only once. The sample comprised peripheral blood. The receptor source for this set is a man aged 45-60 years with active COVID-19.

CDR3 residues: CASSGREAFEAFF. The CDR3 DNA is TGTGCCAGCAGTGGTCGGGAGGCGTTTGAAGCTTTCTTT. The rearrangement uses TRBV7-9 and TRBJ1-1; no firm D call. Germline CDR1 is SEHNR and CDR2 is FQNEAQ (reference sequence). This CDR3 is 13 amino acids long. V was shortened by 6 bases and J by 7 bases, with 15 bases between the two germline ends.

This sequence joins TRBV18 and TRBJ2-7, with D possibly TRBD2 on 6 matching bases. Germline V gives CDR1 KGHSH, CDR2 LQKENI. This CDR3 comprises 15 residues. The V end lost 5 bases, the J end lost 3 bases, and 17 bases lay between the germline ends. For the CDR3, the DNA is TGTGCCAGCTCATCTATCGCACGGAGGGACTACGAGCAGTACTTC. This translates into CASSSIARRDYEQYF.

This chain links TRBV7-2 with TRBJ2-2; D remains unclear. The CDR3 length is 12 residues. In germline, CDR1 is SGHTA, CDR2 FQGNSA. Trimming left V 4 bases short and J 6 bases short, with 6 bases between. The CDR3 here is CASSSESGELFF. The CDR3 DNA reads as TGTGCCAGCAGCTCAGAATCCGGGGAGCTGTTTTTT.

The chain recombines TRBV4-3 with TRBJ1-1, with 7 bases lining up with TRBD1. CDR1 and CDR2 (germline): LGHNA, YSLEER. V lost 4 bases, J lost 4 bases, and 9 bases stayed unmatched. This CDR3 region has 15 residues. CDR3 DNA: TGCGCCAGCAGCCGAGCGACAGGGAAGGGCACTGAAGCTTTCTTT. This sequence encodes CASSRATGKGTEAFF.

V and J are TRBV3-1 (or the pseudogene TRBV3-2) and TRBJ1-6; TRBD1 aligns across 10 bases. The CDR3 is 16 residues long. Per germline, CDR1 LGHDT and CDR2 YNNKEL (reference sequence). V dropped 2 bases and J dropped 8; count of bases not matched to a gene: 6. The CDR3 sequence is CASSQIRQGAYSPLHF. DNA for the CDR3: TGTGCCAGCAGCCAAATCCGACAGGGGGCGTATTCACCCCTCCACTTT.

The chain couples TRBV27 to TRBJ2-7, with D maybe TRBD2 (7 bases). The V and J ends lost 3 bases and 2 bases respectively, with 11 bases between them. CDR3 length: 14 amino acids. Germline CDR1 and CDR2: MNHEY and SMNVEV (reference sequence). This chain's CDR3 is CASSLGGGPYEQYF. CDR3 in DNA: TGTGCCAGCAGTTTGGGGGGGGGCCCCTACGAGCAGTACTTC.

The chain couples TRBV2 to TRBJ2-3; TRBD2 matches 11 bases. Per the germline V gene, CDR1 is SNHLY and CDR2 is FYNNEI. CDR3 length equals 15 residues. Trimming at V came to 6 bases and at J to 6 bases, leaving 8 bases not matched to a gene. The CDR3 protein is CASRQTSGGGDTQYF. CDR3 nucleotide sequence: TGTGCCAGCAGGCAAACTAGCGGGGGAGGTGATACGCAGTATTTT.

This clone was found once. V is TRBV5-4 and J is TRBJ2-5; D is perhaps TRBD1 (5 bases). CDR1 is SGHNT and CDR2 is YYREEE in the germline V gene (reference sequence). The CDR3 spans 14 residues. Trimming left V 0 bases short and J 5 bases short, with 11 bases between. CDR3 bases: TGTGCCAGCAGCTTGGAACCAGGGTCCGAGACCCAGTACTTC. It yields the protein CASSLEPGSETQYF.

This clone showed up just a few times. The chain recombines TRBV5-1 with TRBJ1-6; 7 bases line up with TRBD1. CDR3 length: 15 residues. V was clipped by 2 bases and J by 7 bases; unmatched bases: 6. Per the germline V gene, CDR1 is SGHRS and CDR2 is YFSETQ. CDR3 in amino acids: CASSFSTGKNSPLHF. The CDR3, as DNA: TGCGCCAGCAGCTTTTCGACAGGGAAAAATTCACCCCTCCACTTT.

This rearrangement joins TRBV4-2 to TRBJ2-3; D may be TRBD1 (5 bases). The germline gives CDR1 LGHNA, CDR2 YNFKEQ. Trimming cost V 3 bases and J 5 bases, with 15 bases left between them. The CDR3 loop spans 15 amino acids. CDR3 nucleotides: TGTGCCAGCAGCCAGCCTGTGAAGCAGGGAGATACGCAGTATTTT. This encodes CASSQPVKQGDTQYF.